The 4 T cell receptor beta chains in this list originate from one sample, sequenced in a study of response to subunit inactivated influenza vaccine. TCRdb re-derived calls from the RT-PCR reads in MiXCR, one entry per CDR3 protein. This table holds around 530,000 distinct CDR3 sequences, 12% found once. The sample here was PBMCs from blood, taken on the day of vaccination. These TCRs come from a man in his fifties who received an inactivated influenza vaccine.

This clonotype turned up a few times. This sequence joins TRBV10-3 and TRBJ1-4, with a tentative D call TRBD1 (6 bases). Germline V gene sequence: CDR1 ENHRY, CDR2 SYGVKD. The CDR3 has 15 residues. V lost 10 bases and J lost 2, with 17 bases in between. CDR3 DNA: TGTGCCAGCCGACGGGGGGGCGAGACTAATGAAAAACTGTTTTTT. Its protein is CASRRGGETNEKLFF.

This chain uses TRBV27 with TRBJ2-7; a possible D gene is TRBD1 (6 bases). V shed 0 bases and J shed 2 bases, with 14 bases lying between them. The CDR3 loop spans 16 amino acids. CDR1 is MNHEY and CDR2 is SMNVEV in the germline V gene (reference sequence). In DNA form, the CDR3 reads TGTGCCAGCAGTTTATCAGAGACAGGAGTACCCTACGAGCAGTACTTC. Translation: CASSLSETGVPYEQYF.

This chain links TRBV7-2 with TRBJ2-2, with 10 bases fitting TRBD2. Germline V lookup: CDR1 SGHTA, CDR2 FQGNSA. The V segment lost 0 bases and the J segment 7 bases; nucleotides outside the gene matches: 8. The CDR3 has 17 residues. As DNA, the CDR3 is TGTGCCAGCAGCTTAGCCCCGAGCGGGAGGGGTCACGGGGAGCTGTTTTTT. The encoded protein is CASSLAPSGRGHGELFF.

The chain links TRBV7-2 to TRBJ1-4; 8 bases are a match to TRBD1. Germline CDR1 SGHTA, CDR2 FQGNSA. The CDR3 is 16 residues long. The V gene end was trimmed by 1 base and the J gene end by 7 bases; junction bases not matched to a gene: 8. DNA of the CDR3: TGTGCCAGCAGCTTAGGGGGACAGGCCGCGGGTGAAAAACTGTTTTTT. This sequence encodes CASSLGGQAAGEKLFF.